Listed here are 8 T cell receptor beta chains from one sample, sequenced in a study of blood T cell repertoires in COVID-19. The table came from immunoSEQ multiplex PCR; TCRdb's copy has only in-frame clones and leaves some out. The sample shows under 300,000 clones, around 90% of them seen only once. The sequencing sample was made of PBMCs or T cells enriched from blood (not recorded which). These TCRs come from a young woman who had recovered from COVID-19.

The V and J genes are TRBV7-3 and TRBJ2-3, with 9 bases lining up with TRBD2. Germline CDR1 SGHTA, CDR2 FQGTGA. CDR3 length equals 15 residues. V trimming: 2 bases; J trimming: 4 bases; junction bases outside the gene matches: 4. The CDR3 loop is CASSLLAGRPDTQYF. The CDR3 DNA follows: TGTGCCAGCAGCTTACTAGCGGGGAGACCAGATACGCAGTATTTT.

This chain links TRBV4-1 with TRBJ2-1; 7 bases line up with TRBD2. The J segment lost 3 bases and the V segment lost 0 bases, leaving 5 bases of the junction unmatched. The CDR3 loop spans 16 amino acids. Germline V gene lookup returns CDR1 MGHRA and CDR2 YSYEKL. The DNA for the CDR3 is TGCGCCAGCAGCCAAGATCGCAGCGGGATCTACAATGAGCAGTTCTTC. It codes for CASSQDRSGIYNEQFF.

V gene TRBV27 combines with J gene TRBJ2-5; 13 positions agree with TRBD2. CDR3 size: 15 residues. Germline assignment: CDR1 MNHEY and CDR2 SMNVEV (reference sequence). The V and J ends lost 8 bases and 5 bases, in that order; junction bases with no gene match: 8. DNA of the CDR3: TGTGCCAGCTCCTATTCGGGACTAGCGGGGGAGACCCAGTACTTC. Translating it yields CASSYSGLAGETQYF.

The chain employs TRBV9 and TRBJ1-4; maybe TRBD1 (5 bases). Trimming stripped 5 bases from V and 2 bases from J, with 16 bases between. This CDR3 comprises 16 residues. The germline gives CDR1 SGDLS, CDR2 YYNGEE. CDR3 amino acids: CASSQGIDLTNEKLFF. The CDR3, as DNA: TGTGCCAGCAGTCAGGGTATTGATTTGACTAATGAAAAACTGTTTTTT.

The chain couples TRBV21-1 to TRBJ1-1; the table assigns TRBD1, which was not confirmed against the DNA. TRBV21-1 is given as a pseudogene. The CDR3 is 13 amino acids. The CDR3 sequence: CAIQGAPNTEAFF. The CDR3 DNA follows: TGTGCCATCCAGGGGGCCCCTAACACTGAAGCTTTCTTT.

The chain joins TRBV19 to TRBJ2-7; maybe TRBD1 (6 bases). CDR1 and CDR2 (germline): LNHDA, SQIVND (reference sequence). The length of the CDR3 is 14 residues. Trimming left V 6 bases short and J 7 bases short, with 19 bases between. The CDR3 region has the DNA TGTGCCAGTAGCGCCAGGGGCAGGGTAGAAGAGCAGTACTTC. Translated: CASSARGRVEEQYF.

The CDR3 coding sequence is TGTGCCAGCAGCTTAACTAGCGGGGACTCCTACAATGAGCAGTTCTTC. Its protein is CASSLTSGDSYNEQFF. The gene calls are TRBV11-1 and TRBJ2-1; 10 bases are shared with TRBD2. This CDR3 has 16 residues. V was clipped by 2 bases and J by 0 bases; unmatched bases: 1. Per germline, CDR1 SGHAT and CDR2 FQDESV (reference sequence).

This clone was seen just once. J is TRBJ2-7 and V is TRBV6-4; 7 nucleotides line up with TRBD2. Germline loops: CDR1 MRHNA, CDR2 SNTAGT. The J segment lost 3 bases and the V segment lost 6 bases, leaving 8 bases of the junction unmatched. The CDR3 contains 14 residues. The CDR3 sequence: CASSLGRLDYEQYF. The CDR3 nucleotides are TGTGCCAGCAGCCTCGGGAGGTTGGACTACGAGCAGTACTTC.